The clone carrying this TCR beta chain was recorded many times. Its target is not known. Together with thyroid ultrasound, orbital computed tomography, serum thyroxine and TRAb, clinical symptoms were used for diagnoses. The sample belongs to a study of T cells in Graves' hyperthyroidism and ophthalmopathy. General study findings and limits: Most thyroid clonotypes expanded above 0.001 were also detected in blood.

TCR beta CDR3 region amplification was performed from RNA transcripts. Researchers ran a first-round RT-PCR on the TCR CDR3 using the HTBI primer set. TCRdb re-analysed the multiplex PCR reads in MiXCR, keeping a single row per CDR3 protein. The profile shows 400,000 or so distinct CDR3 sequences, over 12% of them singletons. The sequenced material came from blood. The TCR was taken from an older woman with Graves' ophthalmopathy.

CDR3 residues: CASSLGDRGSPLHF. In DNA form, the CDR3 reads TGCGCCAGCAGCTTGGGGGACAGGGGTTCACCCCTCCACTTT. The chain carries TRBV5-1 and TRBJ1-6; 10 bases fit TRBD1. V dropped 0 bases and J dropped 9; count of bases not matched to a gene: 0. The CDR3 extends over 14 amino acids. Per the germline V gene, CDR1 is SGHRS and CDR2 is YFSETQ.